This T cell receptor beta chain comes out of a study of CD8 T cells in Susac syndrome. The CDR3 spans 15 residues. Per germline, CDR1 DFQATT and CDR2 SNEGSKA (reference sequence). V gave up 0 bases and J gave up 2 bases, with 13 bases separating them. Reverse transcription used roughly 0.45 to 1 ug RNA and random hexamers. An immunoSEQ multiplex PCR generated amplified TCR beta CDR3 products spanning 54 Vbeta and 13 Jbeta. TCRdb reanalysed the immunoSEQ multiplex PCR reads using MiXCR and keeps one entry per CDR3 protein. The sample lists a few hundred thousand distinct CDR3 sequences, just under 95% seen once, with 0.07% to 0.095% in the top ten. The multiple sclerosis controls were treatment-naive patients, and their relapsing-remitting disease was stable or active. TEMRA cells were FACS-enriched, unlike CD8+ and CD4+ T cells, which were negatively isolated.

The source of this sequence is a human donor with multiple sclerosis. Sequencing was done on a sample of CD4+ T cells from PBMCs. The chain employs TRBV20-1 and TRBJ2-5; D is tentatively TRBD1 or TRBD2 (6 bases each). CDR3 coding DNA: TGCAGTGCTAGAGATTTAGGGGGGCTTCAAGAGACCCAGTACTTC. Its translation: CSARDLGGLQETQYF.